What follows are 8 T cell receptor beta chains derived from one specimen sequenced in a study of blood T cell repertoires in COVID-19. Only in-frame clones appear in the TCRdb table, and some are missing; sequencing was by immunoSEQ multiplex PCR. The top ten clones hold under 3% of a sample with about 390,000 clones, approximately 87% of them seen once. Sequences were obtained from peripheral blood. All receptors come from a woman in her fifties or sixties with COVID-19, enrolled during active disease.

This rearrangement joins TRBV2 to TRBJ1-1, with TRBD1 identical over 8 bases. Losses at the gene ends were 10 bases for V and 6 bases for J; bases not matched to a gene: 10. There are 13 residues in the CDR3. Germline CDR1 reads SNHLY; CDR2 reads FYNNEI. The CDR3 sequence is CATPTGQGPEAFF. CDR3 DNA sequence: TGTGCCACCCCAACTGGACAGGGCCCTGAAGCTTTCTTT.

CDR3 in amino acids: CASSFSRLDGYTF. The CDR3 DNA follows: TGTGCCAGCAGCTTCTCCCGTTTAGATGGCTACACCTTC. V is TRBV7-2 and J is TRBJ1-2; D call uncertain. V lost 3 bases, J lost 6 bases, and 11 bases lay in between. The germline V gene has CDR1 SGHTA and CDR2 FQGNSA. The CDR3 spans 13 residues.

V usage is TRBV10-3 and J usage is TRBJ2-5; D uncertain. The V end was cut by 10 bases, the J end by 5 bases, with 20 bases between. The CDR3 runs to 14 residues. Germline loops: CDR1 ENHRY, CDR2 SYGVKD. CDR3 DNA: TGTGCCACCCTTCCCAACGGCGGATTGGAGACCCAGTACTTC. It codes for CATLPNGGLETQYF.

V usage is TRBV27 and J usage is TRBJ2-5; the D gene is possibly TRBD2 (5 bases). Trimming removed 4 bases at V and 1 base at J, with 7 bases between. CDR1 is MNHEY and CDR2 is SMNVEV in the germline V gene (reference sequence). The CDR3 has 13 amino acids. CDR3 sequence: CASSSGFQETQYF. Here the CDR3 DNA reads TGTGCCAGCAGTTCGGGATTCCAAGAGACCCAGTACTTC.

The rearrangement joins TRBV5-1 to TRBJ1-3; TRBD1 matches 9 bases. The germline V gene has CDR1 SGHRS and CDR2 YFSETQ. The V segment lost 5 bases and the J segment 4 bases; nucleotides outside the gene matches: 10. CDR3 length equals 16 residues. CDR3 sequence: CASSRTGEILGNTIYF. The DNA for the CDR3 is TGCGCCAGCAGTCGGACAGGGGAAATACTCGGAAACACCATATATTTT.

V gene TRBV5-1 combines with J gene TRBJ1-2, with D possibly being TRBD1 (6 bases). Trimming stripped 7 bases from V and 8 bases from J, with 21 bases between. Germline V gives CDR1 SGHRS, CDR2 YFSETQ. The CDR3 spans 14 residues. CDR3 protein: CASSRQVTDRGYTF. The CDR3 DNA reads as TGCGCCAGCTCCCGACAGGTTACTGACCGGGGCTACACCTTC.

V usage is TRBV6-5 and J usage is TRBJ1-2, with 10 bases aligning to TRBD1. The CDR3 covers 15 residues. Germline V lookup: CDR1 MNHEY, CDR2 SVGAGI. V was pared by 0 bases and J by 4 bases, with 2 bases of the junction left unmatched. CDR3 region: CASSYSRQGAYGYTF. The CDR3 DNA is TGTGCCAGCAGTTACTCGAGACAGGGGGCCTATGGCTACACCTTC.

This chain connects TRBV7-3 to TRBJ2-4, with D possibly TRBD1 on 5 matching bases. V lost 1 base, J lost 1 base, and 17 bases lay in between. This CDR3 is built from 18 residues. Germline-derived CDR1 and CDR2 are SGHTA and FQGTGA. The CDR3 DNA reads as TGTGCCAGCAGCTTAAGAGGCAGCAGGGATTACGCCAAAAACATTCAGTACTTC. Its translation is CASSLRGSRDYAKNIQYF.